Listed below are T cell receptor beta chains from one sample, sequenced in a study of CD8+CD57+ T cells in acquired aplastic anemia. TCRdb ran MiXCR on the reads and lists one entry per CDR3 protein. The sample has some 200,000 distinct CDR3 sequences, under 65% seen once. The sequenced sample was sorted CD4+, CD8+, or CD8+CD57+ T cells (not recorded which) from PBMCs. These receptors came from a human donor in good health. Both conserved end residues are part of each CDR3. A D gene is named only where the DNA matches it firmly. Expanded clones get a size class; other rows say once, few or many, or leave the size out.

-	TRBJ2-1	many	TRBV27	CASSFFQGEQFF	TGTGCCAGCAGTTTCTTCCAGGGTGAGCAGTTCTTC
-	TRBJ1-1	once	TRBV9	CASSAKQGVYTEAFF	TGTGCCAGCAGCGCAAAACAGGGAGTTTACACTGAAGCTTTCTTT
-	TRBJ1-4	-	TRBV12-3/TRBV12-4	CASSTGTDYNEKLFF	TGTGCCAGCAGTACGGGGACGGACTATAATGAAAAACTGTTTTTT
-	TRBJ2-7	once	TRBV5-1	CASSLVPTSYEQYF	TGCGCCAGCAGCTTGGTACCGACTTCTTACGAGCAGTACTTC
-	TRBJ2-7	-	TRBV29-1	CSVGSYYEQYF	TGCAGCGTTGGGTCATACTACGAGCAGTACTTC
TRBD1	TRBJ1-5	few	TRBV20-1	CSASRQGRNQPQHF	TGCAGTGCTAGTAGACAGGGGCGCAATCAGCCCCAGCATTTT
TRBD2	TRBJ2-7	-	TRBV15	CATSRVTSATYEQYF	TGTGCCACCAGCAGAGTCACTAGCGCGACCTACGAGCAGTACTTC
-	TRBJ1-2	-	TRBV5-5	CASSLAGTSDYGYTF	TGTGCCAGCAGCCTAGCCGGGACAAGTGACTATGGCTACACCTTC
TRBD1	TRBJ2-7	many	TRBV6-5	CASSFSGPRDRGYEQYF	TGTGCCAGCAGTTTCAGTGGGCCCCGGGACAGGGGCTACGAGCAGTACTTC
-	TRBJ1-1	-	TRBV15	CATSRERRDTEAFF	TGTGCCACCAGCAGAGAGCGGCGGGACACTGAAGCTTTCTTT
-	TRBJ1-4	many	TRBV9	CASSVDKATNEKLFF	TGTGCCAGCAGCGTAGACAAGGCAACTAATGAAAAACTGTTTTTT
-	TRBJ1-6	-	TRBV7-9	CASSLAQDTSPLHF	TGTGCCAGCAGCTTAGCGCAGGACACCTCACCCCTCCACTTT
TRBD2	TRBJ2-1	-	TRBV5-1	CASSPTSGGLSSYNEQFF	TGCGCCAGCAGCCCGACTAGCGGGGGGCTGAGCTCCTACAATGAGCAGTTCTTC